This TCR beta chain was retrieved from a study of Ad26.COV2.S vaccination and SARS-CoV-2 variants. Study outcomes and limitations: Once vaccination had occurred, spike-specific CD8+ and CD4+ T cell responses reportedly showed substantial breadth. Similar non-spike TCR breadth was seen in vaccine and placebo recipients.

Germline-derived CDR1 and CDR2 are SNHLY and FYNNEI. V lost 4 bases to trimming and J lost 1 base, with 10 bases between them. This CDR3 spans 14 amino acids. The method was immunoSEQ multiplex PCR; TCRdb's version includes in-frame clones alone and lacks a portion of them. The sample has about 400,000 clones, 88% seen once; the top ten hold 3.5%. Noted treatment: 19 received Ad26.COV2.S at low or high dose, single or two shots; roughly 5 received placebo; per-sample allocation not given. On day 63 after the first injection, vaccine and placebo recipients gave samples. A note on this clone: Its target is unknown.

Sequences were derived from peripheral blood, sampled in a trial of Ad26.COV2.S vaccine versus placebo. The receptor was isolated from a person aged 18-60 years who received the Ad26.COV2.S COVID-19 vaccine or a placebo. The chain employs TRBV2 and TRBJ1-1, with D possibly TRBD1 on 6 matching bases. For the CDR3, the DNA is TGTGCCAGCAGTGTCCCCAGGGGGAACACTGAAGCTTTCTTT. It translates to CASSVPRGNTEAFF.